These 17 T cell receptor beta chains originate from one sample sequenced in a study of CD8+CD57+ T cells in acquired aplastic anemia. Investigators profiled TCR beta VDJ and CDR3 from genomic DNA template. One entry per CDR3 protein, called by TCRdb with MiXCR from the reads. Seen here are approximately 190,000 distinct CDR3 sequences, 55% to 70% observed once, and the top ten hold around 46%. The sample taken for sequencing was sorted CD4+, CD8+, or CD8+CD57+ T cells (not recorded which) from PBMCs. Source of these receptors: a human donor with severe aplastic anemia or a healthy control (not recorded which).

The rearrangement links TRBV7-8 to TRBJ1-3; TRBD1 agrees at 9 bases. V lost 8 bases to trimming and J lost 3 bases; unmatched junction nucleotides: 5. The CDR3 contains 14 residues. The germline V gene has CDR1 SGHVS and CDR2 FQNEAQ. The CDR3 DNA reads as TGTGCCAGCGCTACAGGGGGCAGTGGAAACACCATATATTTT. Translating it yields CASATGGSGNTIYF.

V usage is TRBV2 and J usage is TRBJ2-7; the D gene is possibly TRBD1 (6 bases). Per germline, CDR1 SNHLY and CDR2 FYNNEI. Trimming removed 6 bases at V and 7 bases at J, with 10 bases between. This CDR3 region has 11 residues. For the CDR3, the DNA is TGTGCCAGCAGCAGGGGTTCGGAGCAGTACTTC. Encoded protein: CASSRGSEQYF.

This clonotype was recorded at least ten times. V and J are TRBV27 and TRBJ1-2; 7 nucleotides agree with TRBD1. CDR3 length equals 14 residues. The ends lost 6 bases at V and 5 bases at J; junction bases unmatched: 9. CDR1 MNHEY and CDR2 SMNVEV come from the germline V gene (reference sequence). CDR3 coding DNA: TGTGCCAGCAGCTTTACCGGGACAGATTATGGCTACACCTTC. Protein product: CASSFTGTDYGYTF.

V usage is TRBV7-8 and J usage is TRBJ1-2; unclear D gene. CDR3 length: 12 amino acids. V was pared by 1 base and J by 8 bases, with 8 bases between. Germline lookup yields CDR1 SGHVS and CDR2 FQNEAQ. In DNA, the CDR3 is TGTGCCAGCAGCTTAGGCGTCAGGGGCTACACCTTC. Its translation is CASSLGVRGYTF.

This chain links TRBV10-3 with TRBJ1-2; D remains ambiguous. The V end was cut by 2 bases, the J end by 6 bases, with 10 bases between. The CDR3 runs 13 residues. The germline gives CDR1 ENHRY, CDR2 SYGVKD. The CDR3 DNA reads TGTGCCATCAGTGAGCCTTCAAGGGATGGCTACACCTTC. Translating it yields CAISEPSRDGYTF.

V usage is TRBV10-3 and J usage is TRBJ1-5; TRBD1 might be the D (5 bases). The CDR3 contains 14 residues. V was clipped by 2 bases and J by 3 bases, with 8 bases between them. In germline, CDR1 is ENHRY, CDR2 SYGVKD. CDR3 sequence reads: CAISEAGYNQPQHF. The DNA for the CDR3 is TGTGCCATCAGTGAGGCAGGGTACAATCAGCCCCAGCATTTT.

CDR3 sequence: CASSLYGTGNPYGYTF. CDR3 nucleotide sequence: TGTGCCAGCAGTTTATACGGGACAGGGAACCCCTATGGCTACACCTTC. V is TRBV12-3 or TRBV12-4 and J is TRBJ1-2; 9 nucleotides agree with TRBD1. This CDR3 contains 16 residues. J lost 4 bases, V lost 2 bases, and 8 bases had no gene match.

This chain connects TRBV6-5 to TRBJ2-7; TRBD2 matches 11 bases. This CDR3 has 15 amino acids. CDR1 MNHEY and CDR2 SVGAGI come from the germline V gene. V gave up 0 bases and J gave up 3 bases; unmatched junction bases: 1. CDR3 DNA sequence: TGTGCCAGCAGTTACTCGCTAGCGGGAGGCTACGAGCAGTACTTC. It encodes CASSYSLAGGYEQYF.

In DNA, the CDR3 is TGTGCCAGCAGCTTACAGAGAAACTATGGCTACACCTTC. Residues: CASSLQRNYGYTF. The chain combines TRBV11-2 with TRBJ1-2; D is unresolved. Between the trimmed V and J ends, which lost 2 bases and 2 bases, there was a span of 6 bases. The germline CDR1 and CDR2 sequences are SGHAT and FQNNGV. This CDR3 has 13 amino acids.

V gene TRBV6-5 combines with J gene TRBJ1-5; D perhaps matches TRBD1 (6 bases). The ends were cut back, 0 bases at V and 6 bases at J, with 12 bases in the middle. The CDR3 runs 15 residues. CDR1 is MNHEY, CDR2 SVGAGI, per germline. CDR3 DNA sequence: TGTGCCAGCAGTTACTCGGCAGGGGTAGGTCAGCCCCAGCATTTT. Protein product: CASSYSAGVGQPQHF.

The chain joins TRBV7-9 to TRBJ2-3, with 8 bases matching TRBD1. Trimming took 0 bases from V and 1 from J; bases not matched to a gene: 6. The CDR3 loop spans 17 amino acids. Germline CDR1 reads SEHNR; CDR2 reads FQNEAQ (reference sequence). CDR3 loop: CASSLATEDRGTDTQYF. CDR3 coding DNA: TGTGCCAGCAGCTTAGCAACTGAGGACAGGGGCACAGATACGCAGTATTTT.

The J gene is TRBJ2-7, the V gene TRBV20-1; D is possibly TRBD2 (6 bases). Trimming took off 5 bases at V and 5 bases at J, with 16 bases between the two ends. This CDR3 spans 13 amino acids. The germline CDR1 and CDR2 sequences are DFQATT and SNEGSKA (reference sequence). DNA for the CDR3: TGCAGTGCTGCCAGAGTAGGGAGGCACGAGCAGTACTTC. Encoded protein: CSAARVGRHEQYF.

This chain links TRBV5-1 with TRBJ2-7, with 8 bases fitting TRBD2. Losses at the gene ends were 6 bases for V and 3 bases for J; bases not matched to a gene: 5. Germline V gene sequence: CDR1 SGHRS, CDR2 YFSETQ. This CDR3 is built from 13 residues. The CDR3 DNA reads TGCGCCAGCACAGCGGGAGCCATCTACGAGCAGTACTTC. Amino acid sequence: CASTAGAIYEQYF. Full variable domain (remainder filled in from reference TRBV5-1 and TRBJ2-7): KAGVTQTPRYLIKTRGQQVTLSCSPISGHRSVSWYQQTPGQGLQFLFEYFSETQRNKGNFPGRFSGRQFSNSRSEMNVSTLELGDSALYLCASTAGAIYEQYFGPGTRLTVT.

As for this clonotype: A much larger clone differs by one base, so this may be a read error. V is TRBV12-5 and J is TRBJ2-2; D is perhaps TRBD2 (5 bases). Germline CDR1 LGHNT, CDR2 FRNRAP. The CDR3 spans 12 residues. Here the CDR3 DNA reads TGTACTAGTGGCCCGCCGATCGGGGAGCTGTTTTTT. This codes for CTSGPPIGELFF.

J is TRBJ2-5 and V is TRBV24-1; 13 positions agree with TRBD2. Losses at the gene ends were 3 bases for V and 5 bases for J; bases not matched to a gene: 11. The CDR3 has 18 residues. Germline-derived CDR1 and CDR2 are KGHDR and SFDVKD. CDR3: CATSDGGLAGALWETQYF. The CDR3 DNA reads TGTGCCACCAGTGATGGAGGACTAGCGGGAGCCTTGTGGGAGACCCAGTACTTC.

This clonotype was detected many times. V usage is TRBV5-6 and J usage is TRBJ2-1; 11 bases fit TRBD2. J lost 7 bases, V lost 0 bases, and 9 bases had no gene match. CDR1 is SGHDT, CDR2 YYEEEE, per germline. The CDR3 contains 17 residues. CDR3 DNA: TGTGCCAGCAGCTTGGATACTAGCGGGGGATCGTGGAATGAGCAGTTCTTC. It yields the protein CASSLDTSGGSWNEQFF.

The rearrangement links TRBV25-1 to TRBJ2-3; D is ambiguous. This CDR3 has 14 residues. The germline gives CDR1 MGHDK, CDR2 SYGVNS. V was trimmed by 6 bases and J by 11 bases, leaving 21 bases between them. The CDR3 coding sequence is TGTGCCAGCAGCTTATGGGGTTACGCCTACGAGCAGTATTTT. Translated, it gives CASSLWGYAYEQYF.